The clone carrying this TCR beta chain was seen only a few times. The antigen is not known. This record comes from a study of T-cell memory formation after mild COVID-19. MiXCR, applied by TCRdb to the 5' RACE reads, yields one record per CDR3 protein. Of roughly 410,000 distinct CDR3 sequences listed, roughly a quarter are singletons. Study-level results: Certain responding clones were present in pre-infection memory, suggesting participation of cross-reactive memory.

The CDR3 is 13 residues long. The V and J ends lost 6 bases and 7 bases, in that order; junction bases with no gene match: 5. Per the germline V gene, CDR1 is MNHEY and CDR2 is SMNVEV (reference sequence). The sequenced material came from PBMCs or a T cell subset sorted from them (not recorded which). The chain carries TRBV27 and TRBJ2-2, with 7 bases aligning to TRBD1. This sequence originates from an adult woman who had mild COVID-19 (a few samples of this study predate the infection). Cell type and time point are not known. This CDR3 is CASRDRPNGELFF. CDR3 in DNA: TGTGCCAGCAGGGACAGGCCAAACGGGGAGCTGTTTTTT.